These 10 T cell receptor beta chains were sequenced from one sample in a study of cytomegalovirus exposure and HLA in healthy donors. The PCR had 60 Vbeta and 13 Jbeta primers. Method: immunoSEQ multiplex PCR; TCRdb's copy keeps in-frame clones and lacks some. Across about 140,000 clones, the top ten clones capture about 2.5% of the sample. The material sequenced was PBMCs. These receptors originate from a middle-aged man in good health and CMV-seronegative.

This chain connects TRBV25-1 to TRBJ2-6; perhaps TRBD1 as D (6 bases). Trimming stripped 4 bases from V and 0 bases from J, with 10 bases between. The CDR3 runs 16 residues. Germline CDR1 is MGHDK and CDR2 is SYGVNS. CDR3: CASSGHRASGANVLTF. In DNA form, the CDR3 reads TGTGCCAGCAGTGGACACAGGGCCTCTGGGGCCAACGTCCTGACTTTC.

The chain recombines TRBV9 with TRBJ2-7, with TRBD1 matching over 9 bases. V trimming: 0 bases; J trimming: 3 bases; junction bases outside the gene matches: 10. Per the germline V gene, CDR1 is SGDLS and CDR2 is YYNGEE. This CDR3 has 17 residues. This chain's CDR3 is CASSVGLRGTGNYEQYF. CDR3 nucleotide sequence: TGTGCCAGCAGCGTAGGCCTGAGGGGGACAGGGAACTACGAGCAGTACTTC.

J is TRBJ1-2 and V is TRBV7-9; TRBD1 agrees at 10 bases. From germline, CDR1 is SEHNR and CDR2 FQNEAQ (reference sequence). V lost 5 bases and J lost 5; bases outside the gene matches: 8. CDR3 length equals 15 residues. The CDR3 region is CASSPTGTGEYGYTF. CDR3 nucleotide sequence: TGTGCCAGCAGCCCTACCGGGACAGGGGAATATGGCTACACCTTC.

Written as DNA, the CDR3 is TGCGCCAGCAGCTTGTTCTCGTCAGACAATAGAAACACCATATATTTT. Translated, it gives CASSLFSSDNRNTIYF. The V and J genes are TRBV5-1 and TRBJ1-3; D is uncertain. CDR3 length: 16 residues. The V end was cut by 1 base, the J end by 5 bases, with 16 bases between. The germline V gene has CDR1 SGHRS and CDR2 YFSETQ.

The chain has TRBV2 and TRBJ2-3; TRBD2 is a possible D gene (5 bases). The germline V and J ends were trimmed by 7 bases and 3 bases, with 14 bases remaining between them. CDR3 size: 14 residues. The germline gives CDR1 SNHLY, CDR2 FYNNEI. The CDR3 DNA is TGTGCCAGCACGGCTAGCCGATTTACAGATACGCAGTATTTT. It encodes CASTASRFTDTQYF.

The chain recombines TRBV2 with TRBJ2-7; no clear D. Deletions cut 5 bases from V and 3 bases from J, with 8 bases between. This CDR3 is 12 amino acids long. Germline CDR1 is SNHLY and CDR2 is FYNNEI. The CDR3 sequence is CASSPGFYEQYF. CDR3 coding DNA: TGTGCCAGCAGTCCCGGGTTCTACGAGCAGTACTTC. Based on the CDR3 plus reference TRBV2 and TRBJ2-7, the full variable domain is EPEVTQTPSHQVTQMGQEVILRCVPISNHLYFYWYRQILGQKVEFLVSFYNNEISEKSEIFDDQFSVERPDGSNFTLKIRSTKLEDSAMYFCASSPGFYEQYFGPGTRLTVT.

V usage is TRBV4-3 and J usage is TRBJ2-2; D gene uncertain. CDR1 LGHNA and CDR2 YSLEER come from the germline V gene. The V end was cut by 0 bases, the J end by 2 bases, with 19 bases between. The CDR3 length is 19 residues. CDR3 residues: CASSQDLNGYQTNTGELFF. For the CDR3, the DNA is TGCGCCAGCAGCCAAGATCTGAATGGGTATCAGACTAACACCGGGGAGCTGTTTTTT.

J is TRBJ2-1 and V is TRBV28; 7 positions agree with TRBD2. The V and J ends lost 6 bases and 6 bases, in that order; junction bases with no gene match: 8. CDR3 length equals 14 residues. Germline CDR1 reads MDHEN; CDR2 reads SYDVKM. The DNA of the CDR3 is TGTGCCAGCAGCCGAACTAGCGCCGGCAATGAGCAGTTCTTC. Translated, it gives CASSRTSAGNEQFF.

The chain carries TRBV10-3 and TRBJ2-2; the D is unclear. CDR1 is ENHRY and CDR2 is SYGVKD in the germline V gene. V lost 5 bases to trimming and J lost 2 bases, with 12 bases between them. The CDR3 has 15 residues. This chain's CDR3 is CAISIETTNTGELFF. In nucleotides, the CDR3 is TGTGCCATCAGTATAGAGACAACAAACACCGGGGAGCTGTTTTTT.

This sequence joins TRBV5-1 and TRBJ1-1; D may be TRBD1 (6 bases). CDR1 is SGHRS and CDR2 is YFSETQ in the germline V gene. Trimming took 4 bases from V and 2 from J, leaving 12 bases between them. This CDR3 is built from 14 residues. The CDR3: CASSAGTYNTEAFF. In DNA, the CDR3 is TGCGCCAGCAGCGCCGGGACATACAACACTGAAGCTTTCTTT.